The sequence of this TCR beta chain was determined in a study of cytomegalovirus exposure and HLA in healthy donors (dated by TCRdb to between 2016 and 2019). Describing the broader study: According to an earlier analysis of 550 to 700 of the donors, 150 million to 200 million T cells yielded 90 million to 130 million unique TCR beta sequences and more than 250 Gb of sequence data. An early release that covered fewer than 750 HLA-typed donors contained approximately 300 gigabases of sequencing data and 75 million to 100 million unique TCR sequences. The genetic ancestry cluster associated with self-reported Caucasian donors included over 80% of the roughly 380 genotyped donors. The aim of the study was to test whether cataloging public T cell receptors could identify signatures of past pathogen exposure. The study profiled the T cell repertoires of 500 to 800 subjects by immunosequencing and related them to cytomegalovirus serostatus. Along with the roughly 670-subject first cohort, a separate validation cohort of more than 90 different subjects was used. To predict cytomegalovirus infection status, the study combined high-throughput TCR immunosequencing, statistical association of individual TCRs with disease status, and machine learning. A later analysis re-examined previously published TCR beta repertoires from more than 600 donors and added high-resolution HLA genotyping to investigate patterns of TCR occurrence. Rather than using new phenotypic data, the later analysis identified candidate immune exposures from TCR beta sequences and from how often those sequences occurred across donors. An earlier analysis of some 500 of the donors used high-throughput TCR beta sequencing to judge whether each TCR beta V gene segment behaved as functional or pseudogenic. Donor age, sex, ethnicity and CMV serostatus were compiled together with the repertoire data. Genome-wide SNP genotypes for about three fifths of the 666 donors were used in a later genetic analysis, which treated that subset as a discovery cohort. All discovery cohort repertoires had been generated on a single sequencing platform. HLA typing included class I and class II loci at four-digit resolution. Typing coverage varied by locus: about 620-630 donors for A, B, C, DRB1 and DQB1; 500 to 550 for DQA1; more than 600 for DPA1; approximately 450 for DPB1. Because of strong linkage in the cohort, five DR-DQ haplotypes were treated as single units for association and clustering. Across approximately 400 genotyped donors of the cohort, an average of approximately 200,000 unique TCR beta nucleotide sequences per donor were sequenced, and 15% to 20% of those sequences were non-productive. What the study reported, not specific to this receptor: Over 15 rarely observed V segments, including chromosome 9 orphons, were excluded from the earlier analysis of approximately 600 of the donors because counts were too low. Compared with equally common non-associated chains, HLA-associated TCR beta chains in a later analysis were more clonally expanded and had lower generation probabilities. In this cohort, only TCR beta chains were sequenced, and detectable features were limited by the absence of alpha or paired-chain data. The classifier was reported to diagnose cytomegalovirus status with high specificity and sensitivity in both the original cohort and the validation cohort. Some IMGT-functional V segments, including TRBV6-2 and TRBV6-3, could not be distinguished by the 87-base-pair reads and were therefore excluded. In a later analysis, about 16,000 TCR beta sequences were associated with specific HLA alleles at a false discovery rate of 0.05. Sequencing depth was assumed to be roughly uniform across donors in the presence/absence analyses, though that assumption may not hold. In a later genetic analysis, a missense DCLRE1C variant was associated with V-gene and J-gene trimming of TCR beta chains, and the association was replicated in an independent cohort. Correlated functional status among segregating V segments might reflect linkage disequilibrium, but an unknown experimental factor could not be ruled out. According to the authors, the approach could potentially be generalized to other disease states and immunological phenotypes. Immune exposure information for the cohort was limited to CMV serostatus. A later analysis reported that several top co-occurrence clusters appeared linked to parvovirus B19, influenza, CMV and Epstein-Barr virus. In a later genetic analysis, fewer N-insertions in productive TCRs were reported among donors in an Asian-associated ancestry cluster than the roughly 670-donor mean. Because HLA typing was unavailable for some donors at each locus, only the typed subset was used in association tests. A further reported finding was that TCR beta sequences accurately predicted the HLA-A and HLA-B alleles for most subjects in the first cohort. In the study, some 160 TCR beta chains were listed as associated with cytomegalovirus. Across donors, most TCR sequences were observed very rarely, whereas some public TCRs were present in many individuals. In an earlier analysis of fewer than 700 of the donors, most TCR beta V segments appeared in productive rearrangements about 87% or about 30% of the time, broadly matching IMGT annotations. Strong co-occurrence of HLA alleles, especially DR and DQ, made assigning TCR associations to individual alleles difficult. Three of the identified cytomegalovirus-associated TCR beta chains were confirmed in vitro to be specific for cytomegalovirus antigens. A later analysis found that TCR association rates varied across HLA loci, with DRB1 alleles showing the most associated TCRs and HLA-C alleles the fewest. In a later analysis, most CMV-associated TCR beta chains were found to appear HLA-restricted, with HLA associations seemingly driven largely by CMV exposure. A cluster of highly shared sequence variants was judged likely to represent a technical artifact of the sequencing pipeline.

The method was the immunoSEQ multiplex PCR assay. For the multiplex PCR, a mixture combining 60 forward primers for TCR Vbeta segments and 13 reverse primers for TCR Jbeta segments was used. The CDR3 region of rearranged TCR beta genes was amplified from genomic DNA with a multiplex PCR assay. Amplified TCR beta libraries were sequenced as 87-base-pair reads on the Illumina HiSeq System. Turning to the authors' computational methods: A later analysis counted some 74 million unique TCR beta chains across the 650 to 700 repertoires, and 10 million to 12 million of these chains were shared by at least two donors. Raw reads were error-corrected and collapsed into unique sequences by a nearest-neighbor algorithm in which closely related sequences were merged to remove PCR and sequencing errors. Alignment of CDR3 sequences to IMGT reference sequences was used to assign V, D and J gene segments. For a sequence to be retained, a match of at least six nucleotides was required to both a V gene segment and a J gene segment. A rearrangement was called productive if the CDR3 had no stop codons and remained in frame with V and J, and every other rearrangement was called non-productive. CDR3 was defined by IMGT convention, running from the second conserved V-encoded cysteine to the conserved J-encoded phenylalanine. The earlier analysis of approximately 500 of the donors excluded sequences that lacked an unambiguous match to a single V gene segment. An earlier analysis of 587 of the donors called V segments functional above 56.7% productive rearrangements and segregating when the between-donor standard deviation exceeded 5%. A statistical classification framework was developed to diagnose cytomegalovirus status using the catalog of TCR beta chain sequences. In a later analysis, TCR nucleotide sequences were compared against IMGT/GENE-DB human TR gene sequences so that V and J genes could be assigned. Using the TCRdist pipeline, a later analysis assigned CDR3 sequences along with most-parsimonious VDJ recombination scenarios. In a later analysis, every TCR beta chain was defined by the combination of its CDR3 amino acid sequence and its V-gene family, and reads without a unique V-gene family were dropped. In a later analysis, around 600 highly shared, low-generation-probability nucleotide sequences were removed to address suspected cross-contamination and a sequencing artifact. In a later analysis, a clonal expansion index was calculated for each public chain from normalized within-repertoire ranks of inferred template counts. In a later analysis, generation probabilities were computed using a VDJ recombination model fitted to out-of-frame rearrangements, and the results were checked against IGoR. In a later analysis, TCR-TCR, TCR-HLA and TCR-CMV co-occurrence was scored with hypergeometric tests, and a repertoire-size bias correction was applied to TCR pairs. To estimate false discovery rates, a later analysis permuted the HLA or CMV assignments 20 times. In a later analysis, co-occurring TCRs were grouped using DBSCAN, and TCRdist sequence similarity was added for clustering within HLA-allele-positive subsets. Repertoires with fewer than 30,000 or more than 120,000 public chains were left out of co-occurrence clustering, as were a handful of repertoires with anomalous nucleotide sharing. The table was pulled from immuneACCESS by TCRdb, which kept in-frame rearrangements only. Such tables lose some clones; where checked, under half of the loss comes from unresolved V genes, and the rest has no known cause. The V and J calls and the clone size are those of that table, but D and trimming were determined from the DNA. The sample contains some 200,000 clones, about 77% of them found a single time. The top ten constitute roughly 2.7% of the sample.

About this clone: No cognate antigen has been identified for it. Nothing much larger sits one base from this clone, and base qualities are not available.

Trimming takes 1 base off V and 6 bases off J; junction bases not matched to a gene: 7. Taken from the germline V gene, the CDR1 and CDR2 loops are SGDLS and YYNGEE. The CDR3 covers 15 residues, taking in both the cysteine and the phenylalanine. The kept DNA is CDR3 alone, 45 bases in frame from the first base. In total, 500 to 700 healthy bone marrow donors made up the cohort. Cohort members were all nominally healthy when sampled, although unrecorded immune exposures were likely present. The donor tested CMV seronegative, placing the donor among the 350 to 400 seronegative members of the cohort. Every donor gave a peripheral blood sample, and the peripheral blood mononuclear cells from that sample were used for TCR beta sequencing. Genomic DNA was extracted from the blood cell samples with the Qiagen DNeasy Blood Extraction Kit.

Material: PBMCs. The receptor was derived from a female donor in good health and CMV-seronegative. The receptor chain draws on TRBV9 and TRBJ2-1, and 7 junction bases match TRBD1. The CDR3 sequence is CASSVPGGLGNEQFF. The DNA sequence reads TGTGCCAGCAGCGTACCAGGGGGTCTTGGCAATGAGCAGTTCTTC.